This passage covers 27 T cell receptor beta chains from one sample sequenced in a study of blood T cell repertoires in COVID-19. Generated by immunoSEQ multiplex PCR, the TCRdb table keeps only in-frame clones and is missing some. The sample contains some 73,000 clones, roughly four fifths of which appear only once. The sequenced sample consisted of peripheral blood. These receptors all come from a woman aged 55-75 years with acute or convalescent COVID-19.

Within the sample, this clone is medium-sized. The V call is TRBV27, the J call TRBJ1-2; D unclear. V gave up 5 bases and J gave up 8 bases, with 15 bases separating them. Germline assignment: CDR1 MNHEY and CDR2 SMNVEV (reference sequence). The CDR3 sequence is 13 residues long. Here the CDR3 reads CASSLTQNAGYTF. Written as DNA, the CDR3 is TGTGCCAGCAGTCTGACTCAAAATGCGGGCTACACCTTC.

The CDR3 is CASSLPGQGTEAFF. The CDR3 coding sequence is TGTGCCAGCAGCTTGCCAGGGCAAGGCACTGAAGCTTTCTTT. The chain uses TRBV5-6 and TRBJ1-1; TRBD1 is a possible D gene (5 bases). Trimming took off 1 base at V and 4 bases at J, with 11 bases between the two ends. Germline CDR1 and CDR2: SGHDT and YYEEEE. The CDR3 has 14 amino acids.

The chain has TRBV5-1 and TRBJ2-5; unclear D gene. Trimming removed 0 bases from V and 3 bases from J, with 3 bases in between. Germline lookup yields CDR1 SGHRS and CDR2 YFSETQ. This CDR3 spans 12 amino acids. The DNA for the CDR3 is TGCGCCAGCAGCTTGGCCAAAGAGACCCAGTACTTC. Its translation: CASSLAKETQYF.

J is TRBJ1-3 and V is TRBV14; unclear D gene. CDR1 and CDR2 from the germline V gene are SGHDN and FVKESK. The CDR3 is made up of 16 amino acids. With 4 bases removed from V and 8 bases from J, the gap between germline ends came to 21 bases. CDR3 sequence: CASSPHPLKLRDTIYF. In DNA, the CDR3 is TGTGCCAGCAGCCCCCACCCACTGAAACTTCGGGACACCATATATTTT.

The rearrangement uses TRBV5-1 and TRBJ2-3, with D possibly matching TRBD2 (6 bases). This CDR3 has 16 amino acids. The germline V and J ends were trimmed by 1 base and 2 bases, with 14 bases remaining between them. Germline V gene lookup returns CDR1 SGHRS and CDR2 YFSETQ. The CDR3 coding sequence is TGCGCCAGCAGCTTGCGGGGGTCGGCGACCACAGATACGCAGTATTTT. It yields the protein CASSLRGSATTDTQYF. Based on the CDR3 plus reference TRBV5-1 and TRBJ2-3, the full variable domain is KAGVTQTPRYLIKTRGQQVTLSCSPISGHRSVSWYQQTPGQGLQFLFEYFSETQRNKGNFPGRFSGRQFSNSRSEMNVSTLELGDSALYLCASSLRGSATTDTQYFGPGTRLTVL.

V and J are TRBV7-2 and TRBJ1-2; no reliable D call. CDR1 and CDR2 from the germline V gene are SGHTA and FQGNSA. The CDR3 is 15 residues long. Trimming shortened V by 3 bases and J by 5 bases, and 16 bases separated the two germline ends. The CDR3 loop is CASSFLREVGYGYTF. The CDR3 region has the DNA TGTGCCAGCAGCTTTTTGAGGGAGGTTGGTTATGGCTACACCTTC.

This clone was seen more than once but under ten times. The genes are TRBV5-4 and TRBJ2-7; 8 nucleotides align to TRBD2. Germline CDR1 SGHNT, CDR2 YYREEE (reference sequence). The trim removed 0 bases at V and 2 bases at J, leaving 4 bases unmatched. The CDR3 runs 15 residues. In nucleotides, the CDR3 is TGTGCCAGCAGCTTGGAAGCGGGGGAACCCTACGAGCAGTACTTC. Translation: CASSLEAGEPYEQYF.

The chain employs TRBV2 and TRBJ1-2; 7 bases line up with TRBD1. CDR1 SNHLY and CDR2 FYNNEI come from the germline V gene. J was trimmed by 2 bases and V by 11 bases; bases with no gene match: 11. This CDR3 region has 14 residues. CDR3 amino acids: CAAKRRDRNYGYTF. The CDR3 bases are TGTGCCGCGAAACGCCGGGACAGAAACTATGGCTACACCTTC.

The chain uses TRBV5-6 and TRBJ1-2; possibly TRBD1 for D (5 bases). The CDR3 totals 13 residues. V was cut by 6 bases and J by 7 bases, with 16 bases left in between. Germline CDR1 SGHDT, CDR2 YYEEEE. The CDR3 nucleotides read TGTGCCAGCACCCTTGGCCGGGGGAGTGGCTACACCTTC. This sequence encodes CASTLGRGSGYTF. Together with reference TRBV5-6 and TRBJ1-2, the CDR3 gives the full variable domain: DAGVTQSPTHLIKTRGQQVTLRCSPKSGHDTVSWYQQALGQGPQFIFQYYEEEERQRGNFPDRFSGHQFPNYSSELNVNALLLGDSALYLCASTLGRGSGYTFGSGTRLTVV.

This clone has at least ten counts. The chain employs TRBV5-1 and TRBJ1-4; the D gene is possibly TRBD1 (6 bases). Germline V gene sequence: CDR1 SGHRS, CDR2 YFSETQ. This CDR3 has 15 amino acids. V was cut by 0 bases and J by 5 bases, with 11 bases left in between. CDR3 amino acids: CASSLGGQKNEKLFF. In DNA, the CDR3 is TGCGCCAGCAGCTTGGGTGGACAGAAGAATGAAAAACTGTTTTTT. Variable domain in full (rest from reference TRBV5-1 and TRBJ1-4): KAGVTQTPRYLIKTRGQQVTLSCSPISGHRSVSWYQQTPGQGLQFLFEYFSETQRNKGNFPGRFSGRQFSNSRSEMNVSTLELGDSALYLCASSLGGQKNEKLFFGSGTQLSVL.

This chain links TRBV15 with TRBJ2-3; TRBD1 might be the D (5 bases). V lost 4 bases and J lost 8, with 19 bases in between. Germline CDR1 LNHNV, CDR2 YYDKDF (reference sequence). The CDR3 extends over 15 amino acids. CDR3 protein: CATSTTPIRVGTQYF. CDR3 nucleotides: TGTGCCACCAGCACCACTCCGATCAGGGTTGGTACGCAGTATTTT.

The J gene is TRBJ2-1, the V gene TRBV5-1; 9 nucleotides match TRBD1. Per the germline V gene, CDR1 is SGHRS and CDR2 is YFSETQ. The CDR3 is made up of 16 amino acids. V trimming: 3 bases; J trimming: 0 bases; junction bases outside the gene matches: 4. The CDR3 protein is CASSWGQGRSYNEQFF. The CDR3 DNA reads TGCGCCAGCAGCTGGGGACAGGGTCGCTCCTACAATGAGCAGTTCTTC. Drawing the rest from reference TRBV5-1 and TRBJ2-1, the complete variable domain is KAGVTQTPRYLIKTRGQQVTLSCSPISGHRSVSWYQQTPGQGLQFLFEYFSETQRNKGNFPGRFSGRQFSNSRSEMNVSTLELGDSALYLCASSWGQGRSYNEQFFGPGTRLTVL.

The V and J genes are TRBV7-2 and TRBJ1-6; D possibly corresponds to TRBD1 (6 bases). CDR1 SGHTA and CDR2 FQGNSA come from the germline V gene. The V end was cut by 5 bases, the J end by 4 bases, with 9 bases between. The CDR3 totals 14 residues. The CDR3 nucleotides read TGTGCCAGCAGCGGACAGCAATATAATTCACCCCTCCACTTT. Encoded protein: CASSGQQYNSPLHF.

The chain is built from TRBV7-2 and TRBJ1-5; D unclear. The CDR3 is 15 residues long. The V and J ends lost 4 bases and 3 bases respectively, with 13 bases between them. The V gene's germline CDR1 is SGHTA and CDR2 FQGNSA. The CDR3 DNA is TGTGCCAGCAGCTCCATCGGCCGGGACAATCAGCCCCAGCATTTT. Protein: CASSSIGRDNQPQHF.

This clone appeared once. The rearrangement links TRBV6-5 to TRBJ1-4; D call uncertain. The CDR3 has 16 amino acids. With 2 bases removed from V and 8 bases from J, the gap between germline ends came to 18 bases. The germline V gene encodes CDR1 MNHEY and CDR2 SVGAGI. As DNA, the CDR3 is TGTGCCAGCAGTTACGGGTTAGCCGCGGCGAGGGAAAAACTGTTTTTT. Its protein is CASSYGLAAAREKLFF.

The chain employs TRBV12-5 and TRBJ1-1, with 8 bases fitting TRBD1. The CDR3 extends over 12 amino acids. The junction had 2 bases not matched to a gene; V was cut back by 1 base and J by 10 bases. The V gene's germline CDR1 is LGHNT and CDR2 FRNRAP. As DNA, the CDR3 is TGTGCTAGTGGTTTGGGGACAGGGAGAGCTTTCTTT. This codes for CASGLGTGRAFF.

The CDR3 is CASTSLGRDYTEAFF. The DNA for the CDR3 is TGCGCCAGCACCTCCCTGGGGAGGGACTACACTGAAGCTTTCTTT. The genes are TRBV5-1 and TRBJ1-1; TRBD1 might be the D (5 bases). In germline, CDR1 is SGHRS, CDR2 YFSETQ. The length of the CDR3 is 15 residues. V gave up 6 bases and J gave up 3 bases, with 18 bases separating them.

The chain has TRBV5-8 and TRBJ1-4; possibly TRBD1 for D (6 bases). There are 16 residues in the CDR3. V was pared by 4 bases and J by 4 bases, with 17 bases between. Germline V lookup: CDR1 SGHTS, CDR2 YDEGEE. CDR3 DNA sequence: TGTGCCAGCAGCGAGAACTCAGGGGCCATTAATGAAAAACTGTTTTTT. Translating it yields CASSENSGAINEKLFF.

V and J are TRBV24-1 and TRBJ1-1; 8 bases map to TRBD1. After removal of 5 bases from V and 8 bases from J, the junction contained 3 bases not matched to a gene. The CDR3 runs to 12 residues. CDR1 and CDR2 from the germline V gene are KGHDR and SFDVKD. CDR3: CATSARTGEAFF. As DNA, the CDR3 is TGTGCCACCAGTGCCCGGACAGGGGAAGCTTTCTTT.

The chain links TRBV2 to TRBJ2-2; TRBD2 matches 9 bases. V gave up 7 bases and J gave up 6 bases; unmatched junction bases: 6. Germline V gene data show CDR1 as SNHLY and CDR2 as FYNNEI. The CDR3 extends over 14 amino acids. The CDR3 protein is CASTRSGGSGELFF. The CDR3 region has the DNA TGTGCCAGCACGCGGAGCGGGGGGTCCGGGGAGCTGTTTTTT.

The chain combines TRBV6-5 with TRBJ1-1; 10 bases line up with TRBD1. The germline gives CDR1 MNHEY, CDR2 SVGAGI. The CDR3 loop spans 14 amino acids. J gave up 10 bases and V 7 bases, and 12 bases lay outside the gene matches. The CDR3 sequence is CASKNRQGADGAFF. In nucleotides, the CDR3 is TGTGCCAGCAAAAATAGACAGGGGGCTGATGGAGCTTTCTTT.

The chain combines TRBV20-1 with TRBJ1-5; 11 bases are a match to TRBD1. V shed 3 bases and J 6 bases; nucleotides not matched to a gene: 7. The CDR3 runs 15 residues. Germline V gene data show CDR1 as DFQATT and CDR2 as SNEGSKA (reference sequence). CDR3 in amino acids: CSASLRTGGGQPQHF. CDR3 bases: TGCAGTGCTAGTCTGAGGACAGGGGGCGGTCAGCCCCAGCATTTT.

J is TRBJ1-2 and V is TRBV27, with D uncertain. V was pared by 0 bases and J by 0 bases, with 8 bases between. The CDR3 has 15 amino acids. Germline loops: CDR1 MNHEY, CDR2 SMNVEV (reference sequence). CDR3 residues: CASSLSSTTNYGYTF. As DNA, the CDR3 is TGTGCCAGCAGTTTATCTAGTACCACTAACTATGGCTACACCTTC.

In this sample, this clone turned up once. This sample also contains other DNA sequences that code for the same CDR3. CDR3 residues: CASSHRTSNYGYTF. As DNA, the CDR3 is TGTGCCAGCAGCCACCGGACTTCTAACTATGGCTACACCTTC. The V call is TRBV3-1 (or the pseudogene TRBV3-2), the J call TRBJ1-2; D is unresolved. The V end was cut by 3 bases, the J end by 0 bases, with 8 bases between. This CDR3 region has 14 residues. The germline V gene has CDR1 LGHDT and CDR2 YNNKEL (reference sequence).

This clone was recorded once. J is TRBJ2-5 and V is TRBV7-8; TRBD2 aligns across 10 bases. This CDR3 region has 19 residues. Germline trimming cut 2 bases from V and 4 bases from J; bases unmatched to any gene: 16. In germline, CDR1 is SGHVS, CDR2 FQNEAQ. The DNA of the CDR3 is TGTGCCAGCAGCTTATTTGCGTCAAACCTAGCGGGAGCTAGAGAGACCCAGTACTTC. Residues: CASSLFASNLAGARETQYF.

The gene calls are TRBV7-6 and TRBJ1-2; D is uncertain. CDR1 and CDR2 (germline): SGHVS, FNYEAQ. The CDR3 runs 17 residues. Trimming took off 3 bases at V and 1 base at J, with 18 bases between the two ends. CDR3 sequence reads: CASSLVDTSVFNYGYTF. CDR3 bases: TGTGCCAGCAGCTTGGTAGACACGTCTGTCTTTAACTATGGCTACACCTTC.

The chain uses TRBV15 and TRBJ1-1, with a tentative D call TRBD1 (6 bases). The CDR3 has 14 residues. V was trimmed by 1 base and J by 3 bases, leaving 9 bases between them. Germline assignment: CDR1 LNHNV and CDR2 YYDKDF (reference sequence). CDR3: CATSRGTADTEAFF. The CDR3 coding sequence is TGTGCCACCAGCAGAGGGACAGCGGACACTGAAGCTTTCTTT. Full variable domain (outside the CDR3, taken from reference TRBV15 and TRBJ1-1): DAMVIQNPRYQVTQFGKPVTLSCSQTLNHNVMYWYQQKSSQAPKLLFHYYDKDFNNEADTPDNFQSRRPNTSFCFLDIRSPGLGDTAMYLCATSRGTADTEAFFGQGTRLTVV.